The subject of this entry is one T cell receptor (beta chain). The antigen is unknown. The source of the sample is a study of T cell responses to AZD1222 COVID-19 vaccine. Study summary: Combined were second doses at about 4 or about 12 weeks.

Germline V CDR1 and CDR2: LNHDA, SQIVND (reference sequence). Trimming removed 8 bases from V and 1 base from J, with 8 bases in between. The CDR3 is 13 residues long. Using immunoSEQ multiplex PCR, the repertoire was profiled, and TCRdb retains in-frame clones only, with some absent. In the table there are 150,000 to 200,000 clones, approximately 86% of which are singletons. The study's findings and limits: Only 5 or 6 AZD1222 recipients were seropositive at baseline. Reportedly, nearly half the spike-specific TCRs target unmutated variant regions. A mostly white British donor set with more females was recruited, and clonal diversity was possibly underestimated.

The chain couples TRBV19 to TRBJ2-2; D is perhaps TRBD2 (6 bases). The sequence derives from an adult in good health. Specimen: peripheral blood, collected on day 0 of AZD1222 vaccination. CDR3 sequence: CASDGRNTGELFF. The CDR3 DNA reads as TGTGCCAGTGACGGGAGGAACACCGGGGAGCTGTTTTTT.